These T cell receptor beta chains were read from a single sample in a study of long-term antiretroviral therapy in people with HIV. Some clones are missing from TCRdb's copy, which holds only in-frame ones; the method was immunoSEQ multiplex PCR. The data show about 28,000 clones, less than 90% seen once. Specimen: unsorted PBMCs, collected 0.4 years after starting antiretroviral therapy. The receptors come from a man aged 18 to 29 with HIV. CDR3s leave out the opening cysteine and the closing phenylalanine or tryptophan.

v_call	cdr3_length	cdr3_aa
TRBV7-9	14	ASSPQGLAGYNEQF
TRBV15	14	ATSRLWGTRGNEQF
TRBV28	11	ASSYRPTYEQY
TRBV27	9	ANWGRDEQF
TRBV27	13	ASSPSPGDPYEQY
TRBV10-1	13	ASSKHRQGNTEAF
TRBV4-3	13	ASSQDGQGAEKLF
TRBV5-6	10	ASRGYTGELF
TRBV2	12	ASSGDMMTYEQY
TRBV19	14	ASSISGQGGSYEQY
TRBV4-1	13	ASSPLREANEKLF
TRBV5-4	11	ASSLEGTGELF
TRBV7-6	17	ASSQGSAGGRSSYNEQF
TRBV19	12	ASSIWPANYGYT
TRBV5-4	12	ASSLFRGMETQY
TRBV7-6	16	ASSLVMGRERQGDTQY
TRBV6-1	13	ASSERNGLNTEAF
TRBV5-4	11	ASSLSSYNEQF
TRBV5-8	16	ASSSGLAGGLSTDTQY
TRBV7-3	13	ASSLTSGIADTQY
TRBV15	18	ATSRDFSWGADANTGELF
TRBV9	14	ASSVGGGGTGETQY
TRBV6-6	13	AATSGGSSYNEQF
TRBV19	12	ASSPGEVSYEQY
TRBV19	11	ASSMSSTDTQY
TRBV4-3	15	ASSQDRGEAYLYEQY
TRBV6-5	13	ASSLEVGLYNEQF
TRBV9	11	ASSVGGGNVLT
TRBV9	15	ASSVELAGGYPGELF
TRBV27	10	ASSFGNQPQH
TRBV13	12	ASSSLRGRDGAF
TRBV11-2	9	ASSRGTEAF
TRBV6-1	13	ASSLGGSGRNEQY
TRBV5-6	12	ASSPQDSYNEQF
TRBV7-9	16	ASSSRLTGLSWANVLT
TRBV6-5	14	ASSYSSGKNTGELF
TRBV28	11	ASSPWAQLGLF
TRBV7-2	11	ASSGRGRYEQY
TRBV28	12	ASTYLISGNTIY
TRBV5-6	14	ASSLARLGGSYGYT
TRBV9	15	ASSVDGRPTQNYGYT
TRBV6-5	9	ASSYGTEAF
TRBV9	13	ASSVVPGGSYGYT
TRBV5-4	12	ASSLQRGGVEQF
TRBV15	13	ATSRDLGGVDEQY
TRBV14	14	ASSQEFGGGYNEQF
TRBV5-4	12	ASTPQGINTEAF
TRBV13	15	ASSDTLTSGGPYEQY
TRBV2	13	ASSEMVTGGYGYT
TRBV6-5	10	ASIGAAYEQY